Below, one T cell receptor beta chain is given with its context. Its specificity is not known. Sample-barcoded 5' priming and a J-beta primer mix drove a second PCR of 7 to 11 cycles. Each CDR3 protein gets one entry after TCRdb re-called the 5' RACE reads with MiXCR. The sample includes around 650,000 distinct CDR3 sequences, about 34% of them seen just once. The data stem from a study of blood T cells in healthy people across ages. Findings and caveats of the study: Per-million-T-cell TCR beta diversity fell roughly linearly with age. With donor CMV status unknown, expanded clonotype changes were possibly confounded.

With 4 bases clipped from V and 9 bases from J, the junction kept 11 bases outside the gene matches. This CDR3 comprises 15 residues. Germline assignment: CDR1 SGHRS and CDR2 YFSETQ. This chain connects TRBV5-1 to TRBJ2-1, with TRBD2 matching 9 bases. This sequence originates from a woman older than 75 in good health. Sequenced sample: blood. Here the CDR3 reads CASSDQAGGRGEQFF. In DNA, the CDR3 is TGCGCCAGCAGCGATCAAGCGGGGGGCAGGGGTGAGCAGTTCTTC.